The 18 T cell receptor beta chains reported below all come from one sample, sequenced in a study of regulatory T cells in long-lasting Graves disease. Specified time point: newly diagnosed GD, antithyroid drugs for less than 3 months. There was RNA extracted from PBMCs, and the TCR library was made from it. Arm-PCR with iRepertoire HTBI primers amplified the CDR3 regions for these TCR beta libraries. TCRdb reanalysed the multiplex PCR reads using MiXCR and keeps one entry per CDR3 protein. The data hold fewer than 350,000 distinct CDR3 sequences, with more than 15% observed a single time. The sample in question was peripheral blood mononuclear cells (PBMCs), obtained at new diagnosis, from a patient treated with antithyroid drugs. Receptors were obtained from a female donor with Graves disease.

This clonotype was counted at least ten times. The genes are TRBV19 and TRBJ1-2; TRBD1 matches at 11 bases. This CDR3 has 17 amino acids. Trimming took 1 base from V and 0 from J; bases not matched to a gene: 4. Germline lookup yields CDR1 LNHDA and CDR2 SQIVND (reference sequence). The CDR3, as DNA: TGTGCCAGTAGTATAGGGACAGGGGGCACCTCTAACTATGGCTACACCTTC. Protein sequence: CASSIGTGGTSNYGYTF.

This clonotype was recorded at least ten times. CDR3 DNA: TGTGCCAGCAGTGCGGTACGGCAGGGGAACACCGGGGAGCTGTTTTTT. Translation: CASSAVRQGNTGELFF. This chain links TRBV2 with TRBJ2-2; D is perhaps TRBD1 (5 bases). The CDR3 runs to 16 residues. Per the germline V gene, CDR1 is SNHLY and CDR2 is FYNNEI. Trimming cost V 4 bases and J 1 base, with 13 bases left between them.

As for this clonotype: A much larger clone differs by one base, so this may be a read error. V is TRBV6-2 or TRBV6-3 and J is TRBJ2-1; D gene uncertain. Germline CDR1 and CDR2: MNHEY and SVGEGT. Trimming cost V 5 bases and J 7 bases, with 9 bases left between them. This CDR3 has 12 amino acids. In DNA form, the CDR3 reads TGTGCCAGCAGTGAAAGTAGGAATGAGCAGTTCTTC. Its protein product is CASSESRNEQFF.

Many counts were recorded for this clonotype. This chain links TRBV7-9 with TRBJ2-6; D is undetermined. V was pared by 11 bases and J by 1 base, with 6 bases between. Germline-derived CDR1 and CDR2 are SEHNR and FQNEAQ (reference sequence). This CDR3 comprises 12 residues. In nucleotides, the CDR3 is TGTGCCGAGGCATCTGGGGCCAACGTCCTGACTTTC. It yields the protein CAEASGANVLTF. The full variable domain, with the rest looked up from reference TRBV7-9 and TRBJ2-6, is DTGVSQNPRHKITKRGQNVTFRCDPISEHNRLYWYRQTLGQGPEFLTYFQNEAQLEKSRLLSDRFSAERPKGSFSTLEIQRTEQGDSAMYLCAEASGANVLTFGAGSRLTVL.

This clonotype has just a few counts. CDR3 residues: CASSPWPRTYEQYF. CDR3 coding DNA: TGTGCCAGCTCACCCTGGCCCCGGACCTACGAGCAGTACTTC. The chain uses TRBV18 and TRBJ2-7; D gene ambiguous. Trimming cost V 3 bases and J 2 bases, with 11 bases left between them. The germline V gene has CDR1 KGHSH and CDR2 LQKENI. This CDR3 region has 14 residues.

The chain joins TRBV5-5 to TRBJ1-5; 8 bases match TRBD1. V lost 4 bases to trimming and J lost 2 bases; unmatched junction nucleotides: 5. The CDR3 is 15 amino acids. Per the germline V gene, CDR1 is SGHKS and CDR2 is YYEKEE (reference sequence). The CDR3 bases are TGTGCCAGCAGCCCTAGACAGGGGCGCAATCAGCCCCAGCATTTT. It encodes CASSPRQGRNQPQHF.

Points on this clonotype: This may arise from a read error, as a much more abundant clone is one base away. This chain uses TRBV20-1 with TRBJ2-1; 8 bases match TRBD2. J lost 7 bases, V lost 0 bases, and 8 bases had no gene match. Germline V CDR1 and CDR2: DFQATT, SNEGSKA (reference sequence). The CDR3 totals 15 residues. The CDR3 nucleotides are TGCAGTGCTAGAGATAGAGCGGGAGATCCTAATGAGCAGTTCTTC. This gives the protein CSARDRAGDPNEQFF.

The chain combines TRBV10-2 with TRBJ1-5, with no clear D. Germline V lookup: CDR1 WSHSY, CDR2 SAAADI. Between the trimmed V and J ends, which lost 0 bases and 8 bases, there was a span of 14 bases. The CDR3 has 15 residues. CDR3 region: CASSESEPVAEPQHF. CDR3 coding DNA: TGCGCCAGCAGTGAGTCAGAACCCGTTGCGGAGCCCCAGCATTTT.

This clonotype occurred many times. The genes are TRBV20-1 and TRBJ1-6, with no clear D. The V gene lost 0 bases and the J gene lost 6 bases, with 12 bases spanning the gap. Germline V lookup: CDR1 DFQATT, CDR2 SNEGSKA (reference sequence). This CDR3 comprises 15 residues. The CDR3 region has the DNA TGCAGTGCTAGAGATCTACCGGGGATTAATTCACCCCTCCACTTT. Translation: CSARDLPGINSPLHF.

V gene TRBV20-1 combines with J gene TRBJ2-2, with no clear D. V was cut by 2 bases and J by 3 bases, with 1 base left in between. CDR1 and CDR2 (germline): DFQATT, SNEGSKA (reference sequence). The CDR3 runs 11 residues. As DNA, the CDR3 is TGCAGTGCTAGATACACCGGGGAGCTGTTTTTT. Translation gives CSARYTGELFF.

In its sample, this clonotype was seen many times. This chain uses TRBV20-1 with TRBJ2-3; D possibly uses TRBD1 or TRBD2 (5 bases each). The CDR3 runs 14 residues. The germline V and J ends were trimmed by 6 bases and 5 bases, with 18 bases remaining between them. Germline V gene data show CDR1 as DFQATT and CDR2 as SNEGSKA (reference sequence). CDR3 nucleotides: TGCAGTGCCTGCCCGGGGCAACGGGTAGATACGCAGTATTTT. This codes for CSACPGQRVDTQYF.

There are a few counts of this clonotype. The chain combines TRBV9 with TRBJ1-4; 9 nucleotides align to TRBD1. Germline CDR1 reads SGDLS; CDR2 reads YYNGEE. This CDR3 contains 15 residues. The J segment lost 6 bases and the V segment lost 4 bases, leaving 7 bases of the junction unmatched. The CDR3 DNA is TGTGCCAGCAGCATAAGACAGGGGGTCGATGAAAAACTGTTTTTT. Translating it yields CASSIRQGVDEKLFF.

This clonotype showed up many times. V gene TRBV20-1 combines with J gene TRBJ2-5; TRBD1 aligns across 7 bases. The CDR3 is 13 amino acids. Germline V gives CDR1 DFQATT, CDR2 SNEGSKA (reference sequence). After removal of 5 bases from V and 4 bases from J, the junction contained 7 bases not matched to a gene. CDR3: CSADRVTGETQYF. DNA for the CDR3: TGCAGTGCTGACAGGGTGACGGGAGAGACCCAGTACTTC.

This clonotype was recorded many times. V is TRBV2 and J is TRBJ2-7; 7 nucleotides match TRBD1. After removal of 8 bases from V and 4 bases from J, the junction contained 8 bases not matched to a gene. The CDR3 length is 13 residues. Looked up from germline, CDR1 is SNHLY and CDR2 is FYNNEI. Here the CDR3 DNA reads TGTGCCAGCGGCAAACAGGGGTCGTACGAGCAGTACTTC. Residues: CASGKQGSYEQYF.

This clonotype came up many times. The chain carries TRBV27 and TRBJ2-1; D unresolved. The CDR3 contains 13 residues. Germline assignment: CDR1 MNHEY and CDR2 SMNVEV (reference sequence). Deletions cut 5 bases from V and 4 bases from J, with 9 bases between. The CDR3 sequence: CASSPSTYNEQFF. In nucleotides, the CDR3 is TGTGCCAGCAGTCCCAGCACGTACAATGAGCAGTTCTTC.

There are many counts of this clonotype. The chain combines TRBV29-1 with TRBJ2-2, with 12 bases lining up with TRBD2. Looked up from germline, CDR1 is SQVTM and CDR2 is ANQGSEA. The V segment lost 7 bases and the J segment 7 bases; nucleotides outside the gene matches: 10. The CDR3 totals 15 residues. The CDR3 nucleotides are TGCAGCGCCGCTACTAGCGGGAGGCGAGACGGGGAGCTGTTTTTT. This gives the protein CSAATSGRRDGELFF.

In its sample, this clonotype was seen many times. V gene TRBV10-3 combines with J gene TRBJ2-1; 7 bases are a match to TRBD1. From germline, CDR1 is ENHRY and CDR2 SYGVKD. CDR3 size: 16 residues. The junction had 7 bases not matched to a gene; V was cut back by 0 bases and J by 5 bases. This CDR3 is CAISESFTGDHNEQFF. The CDR3 DNA is TGTGCCATCAGTGAGTCGTTCACAGGGGATCACAATGAGCAGTTCTTC.

In its sample, this clonotype was seen many times. V gene TRBV5-1 combines with J gene TRBJ2-1; a weak D match, TRBD2 (5 bases). The length of the CDR3 is 16 residues. V lost 1 base and J 5 bases, leaving 16 bases between the germline ends. Germline assignment: CDR1 SGHRS and CDR2 YFSETQ. The CDR3 bases are TGCGCCAGCAGCTTGAAGGTAACTAGTAAGGACAATGAGCAGTTCTTC. As protein: CASSLKVTSKDNEQFF.